Listed below are T cell receptor beta chains from one sample, sequenced in a study of blood T cell repertoires in COVID-19. Libraries were prepared by immunoSEQ multiplex PCR; TCRdb keeps only in-frame clonotypes and omits some of them. Of 150,000 to 200,000 clones detected, 89% appear once; the ten largest clones hold about 7%. Sample: peripheral blood. These receptors came from a man in his forties with acute or convalescent COVID-19. Both conserved end residues are part of each CDR3.

V gene	J gene	CDR3 protein
TRBV15	TRBJ2-2	CATSTGQGTTGELFF
TRBV10-3	TRBJ1-5	CAISPQGNQPQHF
TRBV28	TRBJ1-1	CASSLPPSAEAFF
TRBV6-4	TRBJ2-2	CASSEGTGPLRELFF
TRBV6-2/TRBV6-3	TRBJ2-2	CASSYSRASGELFF
TRBV6-1	TRBJ2-7	CASSELGTGYSYEQYF
TRBV7-2	TRBJ2-5	CASSLAAGQETQYF
TRBV27	TRBJ1-1	CASSLSVGGATEAFF
TRBV6-6	TRBJ2-1	CASSKLAGVRVEQFF
TRBV5-1	TRBJ2-1	CASSKGQGHNEQFF
TRBV19	TRBJ2-7	CASSPTMGGRSSYEQYF
TRBV19	TRBJ1-4	CASSSLAERPSEKLFF
TRBV7-9	TRBJ1-4	CASSETGPEKLFF
TRBV27	TRBJ1-1	CASSLGPFPDSHTEAFF
TRBV28	TRBJ1-5	CASSSRGPQHF
TRBV28	TRBJ2-7	CASSSVSSYEQYF
TRBV9	TRBJ2-3	CASSVDSAGVDTQYF
TRBV18	TRBJ2-3	CASSPPRGDPRTDTQYF
TRBV30	TRBJ1-1	CAWSRTGWTEAFF
TRBV6-6	TRBJ2-7	CASSTEGQGYEQYF
TRBV5-6	TRBJ2-7	CASSLYRAVSSYEQYF
TRBV28	TRBJ1-4	CASGRGLANEKLFF
TRBV9	TRBJ1-2	CASSPLGQGAAGYTF
TRBV7-2	TRBJ2-3	CASTTRWGQGGTDTQYF
TRBV9	TRBJ1-4	CASSVGGQGGEKLFF
TRBV15	TRBJ1-3	CATSRDLVSTGNTIYF
TRBV7-9	TRBJ1-1	CASSPTTVGYTEAFF
TRBV7-9	TRBJ2-5	CASSPYQETQYF
TRBV19	TRBJ2-7	CASSLGPSYEQYF
TRBV5-8	TRBJ1-4	CASSPGQTNSEKLFF
TRBV18	TRBJ1-4	CASSPLASEKLFF
TRBV2	TRBJ2-1	CASSKGLAGGSNEQFF
TRBV27	TRBJ1-2	CASRSSGEANYGYTF
TRBV3-1/TRBV3-2	TRBJ2-3	CASSQVPRYTQYF
TRBV7-2	TRBJ2-3	CASSLALGLNTDTQYF
TRBV11-2	TRBJ2-2	CASSSSSGTGELFF
TRBV7-2	TRBJ1-2	CASSLGQIYGYTF
TRBV5-1	TRBJ1-1	CASSPAGGGNTEAFF
TRBV30	TRBJ1-5	CAWSRDRVSNQPQHF
TRBV25-1	TRBJ1-2	CASSTRTSSGYTF
TRBV7-6	TRBJ2-6	CASSFIGVGRTAGANVLTF
TRBV5-5	TRBJ1-2	CASSPGQVGGYTF
TRBV7-3	TRBJ2-3	CASSSTLAGGTDTQYF
TRBV5-1	TRBJ2-7	CASRPGSSYEQYF
TRBV7-3	TRBJ2-3	CASSSGGTDTQYF
TRBV9	TRBJ2-7	CASSPGGAYEQYF
TRBV3-1/TRBV3-2	TRBJ1-6	CASSRGGAYNSPLHF
TRBV5-5	TRBJ2-2	CATAGTGGFRELFF
TRBV19	TRBJ2-1	CASSTGLAGGIHEQFF
TRBV9	TRBJ1-2	CASSVVQTGISYGYTF